Sequencing of this T cell receptor (beta chain) was carried out in a study of cytotoxic CD8 clonotypes in ibrutinib-treated CLL. Study information: The study recorded mean values of around 250,000 productive templates and 80,000 to 100,000 productive rearrangements per sample.

Generated by immunoSEQ multiplex PCR, the TCRdb table keeps only in-frame clones and is missing some. The sample carries some 70,000 clones, 90% recorded once. This clone was detected once. About 2 micrograms of genomic DNA came from cryopreserved PBMCs for TCR beta libraries. The TCR sequence derives from a human donor with chronic lymphocytic leukemia. Sequenced here: PBMCs, sampled after 12 months of ibrutinib treatment.

CDR3: CASSTQNTEAFF. In DNA form, the CDR3 reads TGTGCCAGCAGCACTCAGAACACTGAAGCTTTCTTT. V usage is TRBV7-3 and J usage is TRBJ1-1; D unresolved. Germline V gene lookup returns CDR1 SGHTA and CDR2 FQGTGA. The CDR3 has 12 residues. Trimming left V 5 bases short and J 1 base short, with 5 bases between.